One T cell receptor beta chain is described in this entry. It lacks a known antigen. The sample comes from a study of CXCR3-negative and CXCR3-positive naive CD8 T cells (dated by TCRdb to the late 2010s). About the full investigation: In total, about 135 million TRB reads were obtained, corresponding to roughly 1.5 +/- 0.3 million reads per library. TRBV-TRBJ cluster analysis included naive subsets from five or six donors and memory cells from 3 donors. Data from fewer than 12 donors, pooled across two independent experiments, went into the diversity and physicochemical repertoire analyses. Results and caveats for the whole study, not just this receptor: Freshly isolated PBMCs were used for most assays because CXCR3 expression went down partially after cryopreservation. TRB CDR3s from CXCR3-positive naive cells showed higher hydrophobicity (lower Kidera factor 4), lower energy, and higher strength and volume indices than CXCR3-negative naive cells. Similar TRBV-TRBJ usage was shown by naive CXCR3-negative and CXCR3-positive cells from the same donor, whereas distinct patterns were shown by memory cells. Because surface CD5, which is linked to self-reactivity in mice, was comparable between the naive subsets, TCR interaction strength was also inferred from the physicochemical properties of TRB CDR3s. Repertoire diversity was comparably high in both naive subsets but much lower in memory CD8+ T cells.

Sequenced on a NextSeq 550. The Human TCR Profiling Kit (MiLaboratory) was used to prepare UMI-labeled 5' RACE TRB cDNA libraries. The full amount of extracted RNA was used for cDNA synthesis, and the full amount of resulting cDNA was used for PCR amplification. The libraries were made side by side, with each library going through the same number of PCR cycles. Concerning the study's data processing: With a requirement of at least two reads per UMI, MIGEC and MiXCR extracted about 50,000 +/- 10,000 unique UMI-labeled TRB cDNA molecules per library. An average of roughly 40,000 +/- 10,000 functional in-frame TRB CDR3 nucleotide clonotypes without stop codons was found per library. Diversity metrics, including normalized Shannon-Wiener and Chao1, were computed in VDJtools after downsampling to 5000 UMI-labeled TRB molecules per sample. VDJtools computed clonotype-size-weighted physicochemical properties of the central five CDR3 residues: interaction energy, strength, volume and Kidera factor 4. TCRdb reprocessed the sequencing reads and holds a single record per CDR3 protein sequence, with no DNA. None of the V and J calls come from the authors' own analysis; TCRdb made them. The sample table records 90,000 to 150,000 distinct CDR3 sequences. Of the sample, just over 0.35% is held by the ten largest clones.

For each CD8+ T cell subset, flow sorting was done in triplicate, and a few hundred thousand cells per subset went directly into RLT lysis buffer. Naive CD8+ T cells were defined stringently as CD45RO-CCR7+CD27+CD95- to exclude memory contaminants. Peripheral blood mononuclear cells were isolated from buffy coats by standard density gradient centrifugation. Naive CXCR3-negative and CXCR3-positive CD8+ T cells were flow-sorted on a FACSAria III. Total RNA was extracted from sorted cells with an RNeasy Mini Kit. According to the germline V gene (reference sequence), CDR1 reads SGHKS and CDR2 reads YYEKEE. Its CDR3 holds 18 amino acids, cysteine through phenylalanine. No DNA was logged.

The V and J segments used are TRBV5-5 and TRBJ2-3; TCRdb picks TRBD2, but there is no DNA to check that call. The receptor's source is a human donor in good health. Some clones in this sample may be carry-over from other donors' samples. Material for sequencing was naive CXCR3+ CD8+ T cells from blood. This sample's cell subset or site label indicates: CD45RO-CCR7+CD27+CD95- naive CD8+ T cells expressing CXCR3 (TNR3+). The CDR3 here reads CASSQYWASGGGTDTQYF.